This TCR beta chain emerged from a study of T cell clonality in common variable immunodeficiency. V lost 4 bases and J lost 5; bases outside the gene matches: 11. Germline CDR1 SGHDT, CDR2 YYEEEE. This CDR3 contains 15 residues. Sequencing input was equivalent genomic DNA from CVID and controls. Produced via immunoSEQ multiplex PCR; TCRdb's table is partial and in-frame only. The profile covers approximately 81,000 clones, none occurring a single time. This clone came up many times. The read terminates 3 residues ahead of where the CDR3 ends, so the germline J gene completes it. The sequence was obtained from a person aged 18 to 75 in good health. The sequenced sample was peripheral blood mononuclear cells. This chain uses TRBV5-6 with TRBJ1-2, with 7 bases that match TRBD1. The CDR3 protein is CASSLGDRAGYGYTF. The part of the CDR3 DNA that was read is TGTGCCAGCAGCCTGGGCGACAGGGCAGGGTATGGC.